These 27 T cell receptor beta chains came from one sample sequenced in a study of blood T cell repertoires in COVID-19. The repertoire was sequenced with immunoSEQ multiplex PCR; TCRdb's copy has only in-frame clones and lacks some. The profile covers under 140,000 clones, with around four fifths appearing a single time and approximately 15% taken by the ten largest. The sequencing sample was made of peripheral blood. Source of these receptors: a woman aged 60-70 years with acute or convalescent COVID-19.

This clone has a single count. The chain joins TRBV29-1 to TRBJ2-5; perhaps TRBD2 as D (5 bases). V dropped 4 bases and J dropped 1 base, with 19 bases sitting between them. The CDR3 sequence is 16 residues long. Germline V gives CDR1 SQVTM, CDR2 ANQGSEA. This CDR3 is CSVGYAADGVQETQYF. In nucleotides, the CDR3 is TGCAGCGTTGGTTATGCAGCGGACGGGGTCCAAGAGACCCAGTACTTC.

The chain links TRBV6-2 or TRBV6-3 to TRBJ2-7; D is unresolved. The V end lost 4 bases, the J end lost 7 bases, and 17 bases lay between the germline ends. Germline CDR1 is MNHEY and CDR2 is SVGEGT. There are 14 residues in the CDR3. CDR3 bases: TGTGCCAGCAGTTCAGCAGGCTGGCCACAAGAGCAGTACTTC. As protein: CASSSAGWPQEQYF.

The chain joins TRBV4-1 to TRBJ1-6, with D perhaps TRBD1 (5 bases). V was cut by 0 bases and J by 3 bases, with 9 bases left in between. Germline CDR1 is MGHRA and CDR2 is YSYEKL. The CDR3 is 16 amino acids. CDR3 loop: CASSQDSGHYNSPLHF. The CDR3, as DNA: TGCGCCAGCAGCCAAGACTCAGGACACTATAATTCACCCCTCCACTTT.

V is TRBV7-9 and J is TRBJ1-2; weak D call: TRBD1 (6 bases). Germline values: CDR1 SEHNR, CDR2 FQNEAQ (reference sequence). The germline V and J ends were trimmed by 5 bases and 10 bases, with 17 bases remaining between them. This CDR3 spans 13 amino acids. CDR3 in DNA: TGTGCCAGCAGCCCGGACAGCCCATCTTCCTACACCTTC. It is translated as CASSPDSPSSYTF.

The J gene is TRBJ2-3, the V gene TRBV6-5; 8 bases match TRBD1. The germline CDR1 and CDR2 sequences are MNHEY and SVGAGI. The V gene end was trimmed by 8 bases and the J gene end by 4 bases; junction bases not matched to a gene: 2. The CDR3 covers 12 residues. Here the CDR3 reads CASGQGPDTQYF. The CDR3 bases are TGTGCCAGCGGACAGGGACCAGATACGCAGTATTTT.

This clone was detected a few times. The chain has TRBV30 and TRBJ2-5; 8 nucleotides align to TRBD2. CDR1 is GTSNPN and CDR2 is SVGIG in the germline V gene (reference sequence). This CDR3 comprises 13 residues. The trim removed 1 base at V and 4 bases at J, leaving 2 bases unmatched. CDR3 residues: CAWSGTSLETQYF. As DNA, the CDR3 is TGTGCCTGGAGTGGGACTAGCCTAGAGACCCAGTACTTC.

The chain joins TRBV7-3 to TRBJ1-2, with unresolved D. Trimming left V 0 bases short and J 3 bases short, with 8 bases between. Germline lookup yields CDR1 SGHTA and CDR2 FQGTGA. The CDR3 runs 14 residues. The CDR3: CASSLTREDYGYTF. In DNA, the CDR3 is TGTGCCAGCAGCTTAACTAGGGAGGACTATGGCTACACCTTC.

The chain joins TRBV6-1 to TRBJ1-5; D gene uncertain. Per the germline V gene, CDR1 is MNHNS and CDR2 is SASEGT. The length of the CDR3 is 14 residues. The V gene lost 2 bases and the J gene lost 6 bases, with 11 bases spanning the gap. The CDR3 reads CASSESNTAQPQHF. CDR3 coding DNA: TGTGCCAGCAGTGAATCTAATACCGCTCAGCCCCAGCATTTT.

The V call is TRBV27, the J call TRBJ1-1, with D uncertain. The V end was cut by 3 bases, the J end by 1 base, with 12 bases between. Germline V gene data show CDR1 as MNHEY and CDR2 as SMNVEV (reference sequence). This CDR3 spans 15 amino acids. CDR3 protein: CASSFYEFRNTEAFF. The CDR3 DNA is TGTGCCAGCAGTTTCTATGAGTTCCGGAACACTGAAGCTTTCTTT.

This clone was recorded once. The chain is built from TRBV5-1 and TRBJ2-3, with 8 positions matching TRBD1. This CDR3 has 15 residues. V lost 3 bases and J lost 3; bases outside the gene matches: 6. Per the germline V gene, CDR1 is SGHRS and CDR2 is YFSETQ. CDR3: CASSSGRGRTDTQYF. CDR3 sequence (DNA): TGCGCCAGCAGCTCTGGCAGGGGGCGAACAGATACGCAGTATTTT.

The V and J genes are TRBV6-5 and TRBJ1-2; no definite D call. The CDR3 runs to 12 residues. CDR1 is MNHEY, CDR2 SVGAGI, per germline. Trimming took off 6 bases at V and 5 bases at J, with 10 bases between the two ends. As DNA, the CDR3 is TGTGCCAGCAGCCGCGGGATTTATGGCTACACCTTC. Its translation is CASSRGIYGYTF.

The rearrangement joins TRBV30 to TRBJ2-7, with 7 bases aligning to TRBD1. The CDR3 consists of 13 residues. Germline lookup yields CDR1 GTSNPN and CDR2 SVGIG (reference sequence). V shed 1 base, J shed 3 bases, and the junction held 3 bases outside the gene matches. CDR3 residues: CAWSDRGDYEQYF. The CDR3 DNA follows: TGTGCCTGGAGTGACAGGGGCGACTACGAGCAGTACTTC. Full variable domain (missing parts from reference TRBV30 and TRBJ2-7): SQTIHQWPATLVQPVGSPLSLECTVEGTSNPNLYWYRQAAGRGLQLLFYSVGIGQISSEVPQNLSASRPQDRQFILSSKKLLLSDSGFYLCAWSDRGDYEQYFGPGTRLTVT.

J is TRBJ2-5 and V is TRBV10-3; no reliable D call. This CDR3 is 11 amino acids long. V was clipped by 6 bases and J by 2 bases, with 4 bases between them. CDR1 is ENHRY, CDR2 SYGVKD, per germline. The chain's CDR3 is CAIRTQETQYF. The CDR3 DNA reads TGTGCCATCAGAACACAAGAGACCCAGTACTTC.

The CDR3 nucleotides are TGTGCCACCAGTAAATATAAGGCGGGGGCCGATCAGCCCCAGCATTTT. This encodes CATSKYKAGADQPQHF. The V gene is TRBV24-1, the J gene TRBJ1-5; tentatively, D is TRBD1 (6 bases). The germline V gene encodes CDR1 KGHDR and CDR2 SFDVKD. The V and J ends lost 6 bases and 5 bases respectively, with 19 bases between them. This CDR3 is built from 16 residues.

J is TRBJ1-2 and V is TRBV3-1 (or the pseudogene TRBV3-2), with D uncertain. The CDR3 has 14 residues. The germline V gene has CDR1 LGHDT and CDR2 YNNKEL (reference sequence). With 0 bases removed from V and 8 bases from J, the gap between germline ends came to 13 bases. DNA of the CDR3: TGTGCCAGCAGCCAAGACTCCGGCGGAGGGGGCTACACCTTC. Translating it yields CASSQDSGGGGYTF.

The rearrangement joins TRBV30 to TRBJ2-3, with TRBD2 matching 9 bases. The V gene's germline CDR1 is GTSNPN and CDR2 SVGIG (reference sequence). V shed 3 bases, J shed 5 bases, and the junction held 12 bases outside the gene matches. The CDR3 covers 16 residues. CDR3 nucleotides: TGTGCCTGGAGACTCCCTGGGCGGGGGGGCGGAGATACGCAGTATTTT. Translating it yields CAWRLPGRGGGDTQYF.

CDR3 in DNA: TGTGCCAGCAGCTCGGACAGGGGGGGTGAAAAACTGTTTTTT. Translation gives CASSSDRGGEKLFF. The chain carries TRBV7-9 and TRBJ1-4; 10 positions match TRBD1. The J segment lost 7 bases and the V segment lost 4 bases, leaving 3 bases of the junction unmatched. CDR3 size: 14 residues. The germline V gene encodes CDR1 SEHNR and CDR2 FQNEAQ (reference sequence).

This chain links TRBV7-2 with TRBJ1-1; D not resolved. The CDR3 runs to 13 residues. V was cut by 5 bases and J by 0 bases, with 7 bases left in between. Germline CDR1 and CDR2: SGHTA and FQGNSA. CDR3 DNA sequence: TGTGCCAGCAGCGCACGGTTGAACACTGAAGCTTTCTTT. It codes for CASSARLNTEAFF.

The chain has TRBV25-1 and TRBJ1-1; unclear D gene. CDR1 is MGHDK and CDR2 is SYGVNS in the germline V gene. V was shortened by 3 bases and J by 1 base, with 6 bases between the two germline ends. This CDR3 contains 13 residues. This CDR3 is CASSDSTNTEAFF. CDR3 nucleotide sequence: TGTGCCAGCAGTGACAGTACGAACACTGAAGCTTTCTTT. The full variable domain, rest sourced from reference TRBV25-1 and TRBJ1-1, is EADIYQTPRYLVIGTGKKITLECSQTMGHDKMYWYQQDPGMELHLIHYSYGVNSTEKGDLSSESTVSRIRTEHFPLTLESARPSHTSQYLCASSDSTNTEAFFGQGTRLTVV.

V is TRBV4-2 and J is TRBJ1-1, with D possibly being TRBD1 (5 bases). From germline, CDR1 is LGHNA and CDR2 YNFKEQ. Trimming took off 0 bases at V and 11 bases at J, with 13 bases between the two ends. The CDR3 is 13 amino acids. CDR3 loop: CASSQDPGRRAFF. The CDR3 nucleotides are TGTGCCAGCAGCCAAGATCCAGGGCGTAGGGCTTTCTTT.

The chain employs TRBV30 and TRBJ2-5, with a tentative D call TRBD2 (7 bases). Trimming shortened V by 8 bases and J by 4 bases, and 20 bases separated the two germline ends. CDR3 length: 14 amino acids. The V gene's germline CDR1 is GTSNPN and CDR2 SVGIG (reference sequence). The CDR3 DNA reads TGTGCCGGCTCTTTAGGGGGGGCCGTAGAGACCCAGTACTTC. It specifies CAGSLGGAVETQYF.

The chain employs TRBV7-2 and TRBJ2-7; 8 bases map to TRBD1. The CDR3 covers 14 residues. The germline gives CDR1 SGHTA, CDR2 FQGNSA. Losses at the gene ends were 7 bases for V and 0 bases for J; bases not matched to a gene: 5. CDR3 sequence (DNA): TGTGCCAGCAAGATGACAGGGGACTCCTACGAGCAGTACTTC. Protein product: CASKMTGDSYEQYF.

The chain has TRBV6-5 and TRBJ1-4; D is perhaps TRBD1 (6 bases). Trimming cost V 0 bases and J 8 bases, with 16 bases left between them. CDR3 length: 16 amino acids. CDR1 MNHEY and CDR2 SVGAGI come from the germline V gene. The CDR3 loop is CASSYSSGTPYEKLFF. Written as DNA, the CDR3 is TGTGCCAGCAGTTACTCCAGCGGGACACCATACGAAAAACTGTTTTTT.

The V gene is TRBV9, the J gene TRBJ1-4; D may be TRBD1 (5 bases). Trimming took 0 bases from V and 8 from J, leaving 5 bases between them. Germline CDR1 is SGDLS and CDR2 is YYNGEE. CDR3 length equals 12 residues. CDR3 DNA: TGTGCCAGCAGCGTAGAGGGGGAAAAACTGTTTTTT. Translation: CASSVEGEKLFF.

This chain uses TRBV7-2 with TRBJ1-2, with D maybe TRBD1 (5 bases). The V and J ends lost 3 bases and 2 bases respectively, with 10 bases between them. The CDR3 totals 14 residues. The germline CDR1 and CDR2 sequences are SGHTA and FQGNSA. In nucleotides, the CDR3 is TGTGCCAGCAGCTTTGACAGTGGGAACTATGGCTACACCTTC. Translation: CASSFDSGNYGYTF.

The chain's CDR3 is CASSPTAGQGNQPQHF. The DNA of the CDR3 is TGTGCCAGCAGCCCAACCGCGGGACAGGGAAATCAGCCCCAGCATTTT. The J gene is TRBJ1-5, the V gene TRBV16; 9 bases align to TRBD1. The CDR3 length is 16 residues. Germline V gene lookup returns CDR1 KGHSY and CDR2 FQNENV. Germline trimming cut 4 bases from V and 4 bases from J; bases unmatched to any gene: 8.

V usage is TRBV7-6 and J usage is TRBJ2-3; weak D call: TRBD2 (6 bases). Trimming stripped 5 bases from V and 6 bases from J, with 18 bases between. The CDR3 contains 15 residues. The V gene's germline CDR1 is SGHVS and CDR2 FNYEAQ. The CDR3 DNA follows: TGTGCCAGCAGCCGGGGCGGGGCGCCCGGGGATACGCAGTATTTT. It translates to CASSRGGAPGDTQYF.